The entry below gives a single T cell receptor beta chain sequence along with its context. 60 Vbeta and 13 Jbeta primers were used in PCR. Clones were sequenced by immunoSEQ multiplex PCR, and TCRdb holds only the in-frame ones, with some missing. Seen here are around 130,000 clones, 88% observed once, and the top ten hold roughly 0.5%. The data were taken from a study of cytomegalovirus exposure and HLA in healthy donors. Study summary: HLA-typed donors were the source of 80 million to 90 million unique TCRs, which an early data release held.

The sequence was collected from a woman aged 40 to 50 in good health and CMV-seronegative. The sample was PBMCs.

The CDR3 DNA reads as TGTGCCAGCAGCTTGCTAGGGAACACTGAAGCTTTCTTT. Translated, it gives CASSLLGNTEAFF. The V and J genes are TRBV5-5 and TRBJ1-1, with unresolved D. Germline CDR1 is SGHKS and CDR2 is YYEKEE (reference sequence). The V end lost 1 base, the J end lost 1 base, and 5 bases lay between the germline ends. This CDR3 comprises 13 residues.